This T cell receptor beta chain was retrieved from a study of T cell responses to AZD1222 COVID-19 vaccine. Whole-study results and caveats: At baseline, seropositivity was found in only 5 to 7 AZD1222 recipients. Spike-specific TCR breadth and depth went up after people got two AZD1222 doses. Spike as a whole was targeted by vaccine-associated CD4 TCRs, dominant at 160-218 and 743-854. The donor cohort was predominantly white British with a female majority, and clonal diversity may have been underestimated.

This clone was counted once. Antigen specificity is unknown. The CDR3 contains 13 residues. In germline, CDR1 is SNHLY, CDR2 FYNNEI. Trimming left V 9 bases short and J 9 bases short, with 15 bases between. TCRdb's copy holds only in-frame clones and misses some; the assay was immunoSEQ multiplex PCR. The table shows approximately 110,000 clones, with 92% occurring only once. The rearrangement joins TRBV2 to TRBJ1-6; possible D gene TRBD1, 5 bases. This receptor was taken from an adult who received the AZD1222 COVID-19 vaccine. The input for sequencing was peripheral blood, taken 28 days after the second AZD1222 dose. CDR3 region: CARRQNLGSPLHF. The CDR3 DNA is TGTGCCAGACGACAGAATTTGGGTTCACCCCTCCACTTT. Full variable domain (missing parts from reference TRBV2 and TRBJ1-6): EPEVTQTPSHQVTQMGQEVILRCVPISNHLYFYWYRQILGQKVEFLVSFYNNEISEKSEIFDDQFSVERPDGSNFTLKIRSTKLEDSAMYFCARRQNLGSPLHFGNGTRLTVT.